The source of this T cell receptor beta chain is a study of cytomegalovirus exposure and HLA in healthy donors. The PCR ran on 60 Vbeta and 13 Jbeta primers. Here immunoSEQ multiplex PCR was the method, and the copy in TCRdb shows in-frame clones only, minus some. The sample holds approximately 150,000 clones, around four fifths seen once. Germline CDR1 is SGDLS and CDR2 is YYNGEE. The V and J ends lost 4 bases and 7 bases, in that order; junction bases with no gene match: 8. CDR3 length: 14 residues. Sequencing used PBMCs. The rearrangement uses TRBV9 and TRBJ2-7; 10 bases agree with TRBD1. This sequence was found in a man aged 18 to 29 in good health and CMV-seropositive. The CDR3 bases are TGTGCCAGCAGCCCGACAGGGGGCTCGGGGGAGCAGTACTTC. Amino acids: CASSPTGGSGEQYF.